This TCR beta chain derives from a study of blood T cell repertoires in COVID-19. TCRdb keeps only in-frame clones here, not all; method: immunoSEQ multiplex PCR. There are over 200,000 clones in the sample; approximately 84% occur only once, and 7.8% lies in the top ten. The CDR3 is made up of 13 amino acids. Germline V gene sequence: CDR1 SQVTM, CDR2 ANQGSEA. Trimming shortened V by 1 base and J by 7 bases, and 13 bases separated the two germline ends. The chain recombines TRBV29-1 with TRBJ1-2, with unresolved D. The receptor's source is a woman of 80 years or more with COVID-19, enrolled during active disease. Sequenced material: peripheral blood. The CDR3 sequence is CSVEAVIRGGYTF. The CDR3 nucleotides read TGCAGCGTTGAAGCTGTTATTCGGGGTGGCTACACCTTC.